Here is one T cell receptor (beta chain) with its context. Its antigen remains unknown. This specimen comes from a study of identifying expanded T cells in peripheral blood. General study points: Across healthy donors, higher total template counts meant significantly greater approximately 2-week count variance. Technical replicates showed around 1.3 changed clones; around two weeks roughly 16; four weeks 19.

Trimming took 0 bases from V and 4 from J, leaving 12 bases between them. The CDR3 has 14 residues. CDR1 is GTSNPN and CDR2 is SVGIG in the germline V gene (reference sequence). No infections or other immune events were documented during collection. The method was immunoSEQ multiplex PCR; TCRdb's version includes in-frame clones alone and lacks a portion of them. The sample includes about 85,000 clones, 89% seen only once; the top ten take roughly 2.8%. The chain recombines TRBV30 with TRBJ1-1; TRBD1 might be the D (5 bases). The receptor was derived from a person aged 18 to 69 in good health. Sequencing was carried out using blood. The DNA for the CDR3 is TGTGCCTGGAGTGTAAATCCCCAGGGCACTGAAGCTTTCTTT. This encodes CAWSVNPQGTEAFF.